This T cell receptor beta chain derives from a study of T cells in Graves' hyperthyroidism and ophthalmopathy. CDR3 length: 12 residues. Germline loops: CDR1 KGHDR, CDR2 SFDVKD. Trimming shortened V by 7 bases and J by 5 bases, and 10 bases separated the two germline ends. This clonotype was counted between two and nine times. There were TCR beta CDR3 regions amplified from RNA transcripts. First-round RT-PCR with HTBI primers amplified the TCR CDR3 region. One entry per CDR3 protein results from TCRdb running MiXCR on the multiplex PCR reads. This sample has 400,000 or so distinct CDR3 sequences; around 13% occur once, and the top ten carry about 20%.

Sequenced: blood. V gene TRBV24-1 combines with J gene TRBJ2-5; the D gene is possibly TRBD1 (5 bases). The origin of this receptor is a woman under 40 with Graves' ophthalmopathy. CDR3 region: CATSQPGETQYF. In DNA, the CDR3 is TGTGCCACCAGCCAGCCAGGGGAGACCCAGTACTTC.